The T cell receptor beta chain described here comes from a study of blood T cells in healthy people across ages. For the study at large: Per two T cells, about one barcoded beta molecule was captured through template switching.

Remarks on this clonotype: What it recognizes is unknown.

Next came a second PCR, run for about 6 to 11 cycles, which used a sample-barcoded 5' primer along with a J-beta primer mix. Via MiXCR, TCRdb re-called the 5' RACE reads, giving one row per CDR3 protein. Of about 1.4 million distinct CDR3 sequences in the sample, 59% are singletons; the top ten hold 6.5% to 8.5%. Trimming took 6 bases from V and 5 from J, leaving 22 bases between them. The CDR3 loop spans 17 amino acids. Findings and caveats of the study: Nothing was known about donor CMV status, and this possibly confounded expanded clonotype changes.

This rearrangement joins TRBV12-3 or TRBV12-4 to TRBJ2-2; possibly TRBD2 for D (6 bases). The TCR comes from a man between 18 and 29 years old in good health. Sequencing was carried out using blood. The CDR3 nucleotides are TGTGCCAGCAGACTTGACAGCCCTGCGGGGTTAACCGGGGAGCTGTTTTTT. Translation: CASRLDSPAGLTGELFF.